This entry lists 24 T cell receptor beta chains sequenced from one sample in a study of OX40 agonist ivuxolimab in advanced cancers. Generated by immunoSEQ multiplex PCR, the TCRdb table keeps only in-frame clones and is missing some. The data hold 55,000 to 90,000 clones, with roughly 80% observed a single time. Source: CD4+ or CD8+ T cells sorted from blood, taken in a trial of the OX40 agonist ivuxolimab. The source of these receptors is an adult with an advanced solid tumor such as melanoma, head and neck, liver or kidney cancer.

The rearrangement links TRBV25-1 to TRBJ1-6, with D possibly TRBD1 on 5 matching bases. The CDR3 runs to 15 residues. V was shortened by 4 bases and J by 6 bases, with 13 bases between the two germline ends. CDR1 and CDR2 from the germline V gene are MGHDK and SYGVNS. This CDR3 reads CASSGGGVSNSPLHF. CDR3 bases: TGTGCCAGCAGTGGTGGGGGAGTTAGTAATTCACCCCTCCACTTT.

Concerning this clone itself: A junction end diverges from the germline sequence, so it may reflect a read error. The V call is TRBV19, the J call TRBJ1-2; D gene uncertain. This CDR3 is built from 15 residues. The germline CDR1 and CDR2 sequences are LNHDA and SQIVND (reference sequence). This CDR3 is CASSIEDGANYGCTF. The CDR3, as DNA: TGTGCCAGTAGTATAGAGGACGGAGCTAACTATGGCTGCACCTTC. Combining the CDR3 with reference TRBV19 and TRBJ1-2 gives the whole variable domain DGGITQSPKYLFRKEGQNVTLSCEQNLNHDAMYWYRQDPGQGLRLIYYSQIVNDFQKGDIAEGYSVSREKKESFPLTVTSAQKNPTAFYLCASSIEDGANYGCTFGSGTRLTVV.

Concerning this clone itself: Other DNA sequences in the sample encode the same CDR3. The genes are TRBV5-1 and TRBJ2-5, with 8 bases fitting TRBD1. Germline loops: CDR1 SGHRS, CDR2 YFSETQ. V was clipped by 3 bases and J by 5 bases; unmatched bases: 6. CDR3 length: 14 amino acids. CDR3 in DNA: TGCGCCAGCAGCTCGGGGACAGGACGGGAGACCCAGTACTTC. It is translated as CASSSGTGRETQYF.

The chain carries TRBV6-1 and TRBJ1-1; the D gene is possibly TRBD1 (5 bases). V gave up 8 bases and J gave up 8 bases, with 18 bases separating them. Looked up from germline, CDR1 is MNHNS and CDR2 is SASEGT. The CDR3 runs to 13 residues. CDR3 residues: CASQVARGSEAFF. CDR3 in DNA: TGTGCCAGCCAGGTGGCGCGGGGCTCCGAAGCTTTCTTT.

Here the CDR3 DNA reads TGCGCCAGCGCCGGCCCAGTAAAGACAGATACGCAGTATTTT. This translates into CASAGPVKTDTQYF. The chain combines TRBV5-1 with TRBJ2-3, with D uncertain. Germline V gene data show CDR1 as SGHRS and CDR2 as YFSETQ. Between the trimmed V and J ends, which lost 7 bases and 3 bases, there was a span of 15 bases. CDR3 size: 14 residues.

The genes are TRBV19 and TRBJ2-7, with 7 bases identical to TRBD1. V trimming: 10 bases; J trimming: 1 base; junction bases outside the gene matches: 7. The CDR3 sequence is 13 residues long. In germline, CDR1 is LNHDA, CDR2 SQIVND (reference sequence). The CDR3 region is CATQTGTSYEQYF. CDR3 coding DNA: TGTGCCACCCAGACAGGGACATCCTACGAGCAGTACTTC.

A few counts support this clone. A read error may account for a junction end that differs from germline. This chain uses TRBV7-2 with TRBJ2-7; the D gene is possibly TRBD2 (6 bases). Germline loops: CDR1 SGHTA, CDR2 FQGNSA. The CDR3 has 14 residues. The CDR3 reads CASSPSPAGRELYF. The CDR3 DNA reads TGTGCCAGCAGCCCCTCCCCCGCGGGACGAGAGCTGTACTTC.

This clone was picked up a small number of times. The chain combines TRBV6-1 with TRBJ2-1; 7 bases agree with TRBD2. The CDR3 covers 16 residues. J lost 0 bases, V lost 1 base, and 3 bases had no gene match. The germline V gene has CDR1 MNHNS and CDR2 SASEGT. As DNA, the CDR3 is TGTGCCAGCAGTGAAGTGGGGGGGAACTCCTACAATGAGCAGTTCTTC. It encodes CASSEVGGNSYNEQFF.

For the CDR3, the DNA is TGCGCCAGCAGCTTGAACACCGGGGAGCTGTTTTTT. Encoded protein: CASSLNTGELFF. The chain couples TRBV5-1 to TRBJ2-2; no clear D gene. This CDR3 contains 12 residues. Between the trimmed V and J ends, which lost 1 base and 2 bases, there was a span of 0 bases. In germline, CDR1 is SGHRS, CDR2 YFSETQ.

V usage is TRBV5-1 and J usage is TRBJ2-5, with 8 bases identical to TRBD2. After removal of 6 bases from V and 3 bases from J, the junction contained 13 bases not matched to a gene. CDR1 and CDR2 (germline): SGHRS, YFSETQ. This CDR3 has 16 amino acids. This chain's CDR3 is CASKYLAGFNEETQYF. The CDR3 region has the DNA TGCGCCAGCAAATATTTAGCGGGGTTCAACGAAGAGACCCAGTACTTC.

The V call is TRBV7-9, the J call TRBJ1-2; 7 bases are shared with TRBD1. V shed 1 base and J 8 bases; nucleotides not matched to a gene: 4. Germline V lookup: CDR1 SEHNR, CDR2 FQNEAQ (reference sequence). CDR3 size: 13 residues. CDR3 amino acids: CASSLEGGRGYTF. CDR3 sequence (DNA): TGTGCCAGCAGCTTAGAAGGGGGCAGAGGCTACACCTTC. The variable domain in full, with the rest retrieved from reference TRBV7-9 and TRBJ1-2, is DTGVSQNPRHKITKRGQNVTFRCDPISEHNRLYWYRQTLGQGPEFLTYFQNEAQLEKSRLLSDRFSAERPKGSFSTLEIQRTEQGDSAMYLCASSLEGGRGYTFGSGTRLTVV.

In this sample, this clone turned up many times. The junction and the germline gene differ at one end; a read error may be behind it. This chain links TRBV5-1 with TRBJ1-2, with 9 positions matching TRBD1. The germline V gene has CDR1 SGHRS and CDR2 YFSETQ. This CDR3 is built from 16 residues. CDR3: CASSFGDRASNNVENF. DNA for the CDR3: TGCGCCAGCAGCTTTGGGGACAGGGCTTCCAACAATGTTGAAAACTTC.

This chain joins TRBV2 and TRBJ2-5; tentative D call: TRBD1 (5 bases). CDR3 size: 13 residues. V lost 10 bases and J lost 3, with 15 bases in between. The germline gives CDR1 SNHLY, CDR2 FYNNEI. The DNA of the CDR3 is TGTGCCACCTACCCCGGCAGGGAAGAGACCCAGTACTTC. Its translation is CATYPGREETQYF.

This clone turned up a few times. The chain employs TRBV10-2 and TRBJ2-7; the match to TRBD2 covers 9 bases. J lost 5 bases, V lost 6 bases, and 8 bases had no gene match. The CDR3 is 14 amino acids. The germline gives CDR1 WSHSY, CDR2 SAAADI. As DNA, the CDR3 is TGCGCCAGCAGGCCGGCGGGAGGGACCCACGAGCAGTACTTC. Translating gives CASRPAGGTHEQYF.

The J gene is TRBJ1-5, the V gene TRBV4-1, with a weak D call TRBD1 (5 bases). The CDR3 is 18 amino acids. The V end was cut by 0 bases, the J end by 4 bases, with 19 bases between. Germline CDR1 reads MGHRA; CDR2 reads YSYEKL. This CDR3 reads CASSQEPPTGLFNQPQHF. In DNA form, the CDR3 reads TGCGCCAGCAGCCAAGAGCCCCCTACGGGGCTTTTTAATCAGCCCCAGCATTTT.

This clone is a singleton in its sample. This chain connects TRBV18 to TRBJ2-2; D perhaps matches TRBD1 (5 bases). V shed 3 bases and J shed 9 bases, with 23 bases lying between them. The CDR3 sequence is 17 residues long. Germline V gives CDR1 KGHSH, CDR2 LQKENI. Here the CDR3 reads CASSPPVGALDSRELFF. The CDR3 DNA reads TGTGCCAGCTCACCCCCTGTAGGGGCGCTTGACTCCCGGGAGCTGTTTTTT.

This clone was detected once. V and J are TRBV7-9 and TRBJ1-1, with 8 bases lining up with TRBD1. This CDR3 comprises 16 residues. J gave up 2 bases and V 5 bases, and 10 bases lay outside the gene matches. Germline V gene data show CDR1 as SEHNR and CDR2 as FQNEAQ (reference sequence). The CDR3 loop reads CASSRQGKGVNTEAFF. The CDR3, as DNA: TGTGCCAGCAGCCGACAGGGGAAGGGGGTTAACACTGAAGCTTTCTTT.

The V gene is TRBV7-8, the J gene TRBJ2-7; 8 nucleotides line up with TRBD1. This CDR3 contains 13 residues. The junction had 5 bases not matched to a gene; V was cut back by 6 bases and J by 4 bases. Per the germline V gene, CDR1 is SGHVS and CDR2 is FQNEAQ. DNA for the CDR3: TGTGCCAGCAGACCGAGGACAGGGTACGAGCAGTACTTC. As protein: CASRPRTGYEQYF.

The rearrangement uses TRBV6-6 and TRBJ2-5, with D perhaps matching TRBD1 (5 bases). CDR1 MNHNY and CDR2 SVGAGI come from the germline V gene (reference sequence). This CDR3 spans 15 amino acids. V lost 2 bases, J lost 3 bases, and 13 bases lay in between. CDR3 in DNA: TGTGCCAGCAGTTACGGAAATGGGGCGGAAGAGACCCAGTACTTC. It is translated as CASSYGNGAEETQYF.

V gene TRBV7-9 combines with J gene TRBJ1-1; D remains unclear. This CDR3 has 13 residues. CDR1 is SEHNR, CDR2 FQNEAQ, per germline (reference sequence). V shed 5 bases and J shed 3 bases, with 10 bases lying between them. CDR3 sequence: CASSPSRDTEAFF. The CDR3 region has the DNA TGTGCCAGCAGCCCGTCGAGGGACACTGAAGCTTTCTTT. Together with reference TRBV7-9 and TRBJ1-1, the CDR3 gives the full variable domain: DTGVSQNPRHKITKRGQNVTFRCDPISEHNRLYWYRQTLGQGPEFLTYFQNEAQLEKSRLLSDRFSAERPKGSFSTLEIQRTEQGDSAMYLCASSPSRDTEAFFGQGTRLTVV.

The chain uses TRBV19 and TRBJ2-1; TRBD1 aligns across 8 bases. Germline CDR1 reads LNHDA; CDR2 reads SQIVND (reference sequence). The CDR3 runs 14 residues. J gave up 9 bases and V 2 bases, and 6 bases lay outside the gene matches. CDR3 sequence (DNA): TGTGCCAGTAGTATACCTCAGGGGGCACTTGAGCAGTTCTTC. This codes for CASSIPQGALEQFF.

V gene TRBV14 combines with J gene TRBJ1-5; 8 bases fit TRBD1. The ends lost 3 bases at V and 9 bases at J; junction bases unmatched: 4. The CDR3 is 13 residues long. CDR1 is SGHDN and CDR2 is FVKESK in the germline V gene. The CDR3 DNA is TGTGCCAGCAGCCAGCACGGACAGGGGCCCCAGCATTTT. Its protein is CASSQHGQGPQHF.

This rearrangement joins TRBV4-1 to TRBJ2-1; 11 bases match TRBD2. V gave up 2 bases and J gave up 6 bases; unmatched junction bases: 6. CDR1 and CDR2 from the germline V gene are MGHRA and YSYEKL. This CDR3 has 16 residues. The chain's CDR3 is CASSQSIAGGLNEQFF. The CDR3 DNA follows: TGCGCCAGCAGCCAATCCATAGCGGGGGGGCTCAATGAGCAGTTCTTC.

The chain carries TRBV28 and TRBJ1-4; weak D call: TRBD1 (5 bases). The CDR3 contains 17 residues. V lost 1 base, J lost 8 bases, and 20 bases lay in between. Germline values: CDR1 MDHEN, CDR2 SYDVKM. DNA for the CDR3: TGTGCCAGCAGTTTATACCGACAACTTCAGGGTGGCGAAAAACTGTTTTTT. It yields the protein CASSLYRQLQGGEKLFF.